Sequencing of this TCR beta chain was carried out in a study of radiotherapy plus CTLA-4 blockade in lung cancer. As concerns this clone: The conserved phenylalanine or tryptophan normally closing the CDR3 is absent here, so this likely arose from a read error. The DNA is omitted, as the CDR3 cannot be located on it reliably, and the CDR3 follows TCRdb's listing.

The method was immunoSEQ multiplex PCR; TCRdb's version includes in-frame clones alone and lacks a portion of them. The table has about 50,000 clones, 73% seen once. Germline lookup yields CDR1 SGDLS and CDR2 YYNGEE. The CDR3 comprises 12 residues, both ends counted. This chain connects TRBV9 to TRBJ2-3; the tabulated D call, TRBD2, remains unverified against the DNA. The sample was peripheral blood, taken from a patient treated with radiotherapy plus ipilimumab. This receptor was taken from a human donor with non-small cell lung cancer who had a complete response to radiotherapy plus ipilimumab. CDR3: CASSVESSGEHA.